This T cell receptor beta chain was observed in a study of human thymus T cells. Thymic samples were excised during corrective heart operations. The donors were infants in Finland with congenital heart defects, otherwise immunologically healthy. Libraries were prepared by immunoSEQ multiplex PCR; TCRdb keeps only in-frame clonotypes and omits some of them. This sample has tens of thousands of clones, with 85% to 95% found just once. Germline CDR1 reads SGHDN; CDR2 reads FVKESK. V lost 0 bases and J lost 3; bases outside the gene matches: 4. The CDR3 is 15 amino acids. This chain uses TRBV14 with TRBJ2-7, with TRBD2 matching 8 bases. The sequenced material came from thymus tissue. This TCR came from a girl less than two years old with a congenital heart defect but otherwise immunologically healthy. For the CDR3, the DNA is TGTGCCAGCAGCCAAGACTCGGGACTAGGCTACGAGCAGTACTTC. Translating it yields CASSQDSGLGYEQYF.